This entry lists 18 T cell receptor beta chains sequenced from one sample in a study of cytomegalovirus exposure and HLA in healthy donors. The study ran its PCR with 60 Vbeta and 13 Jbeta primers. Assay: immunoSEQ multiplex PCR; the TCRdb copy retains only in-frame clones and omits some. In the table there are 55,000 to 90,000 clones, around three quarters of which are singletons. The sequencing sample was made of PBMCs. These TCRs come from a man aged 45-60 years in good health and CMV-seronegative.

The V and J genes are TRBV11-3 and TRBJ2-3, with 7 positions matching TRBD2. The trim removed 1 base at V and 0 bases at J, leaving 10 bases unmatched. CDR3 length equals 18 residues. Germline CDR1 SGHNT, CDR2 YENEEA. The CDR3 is CASSLGLVAGSSTDTQYF. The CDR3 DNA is TGTGCCAGCAGCTTAGGTCTGGTAGCGGGTTCTAGCACAGATACGCAGTATTTT.

The CDR3 DNA sequence: TGCGCCAGCAGCCAAGTGGAGGTCTACGAGCAGTACTTC. Its translation: CASSQVEVYEQYF. This chain connects TRBV4-1 to TRBJ2-7; perhaps TRBD2 as D (5 bases). Germline lookup yields CDR1 MGHRA and CDR2 YSYEKL. V was trimmed by 1 base and J by 3 bases, leaving 7 bases between them. This CDR3 is 13 amino acids long.

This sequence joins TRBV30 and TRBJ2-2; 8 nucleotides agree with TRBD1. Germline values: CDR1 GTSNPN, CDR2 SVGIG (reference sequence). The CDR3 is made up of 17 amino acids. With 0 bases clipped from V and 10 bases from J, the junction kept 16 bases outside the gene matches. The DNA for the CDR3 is TGTGCCTGGAGTGTCCTACCTCGGACAGGGTACTTGAAGGAGCTGTTTTTT. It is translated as CAWSVLPRTGYLKELFF. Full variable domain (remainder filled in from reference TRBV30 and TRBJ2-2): SQTIHQWPATLVQPVGSPLSLECTVEGTSNPNLYWYRQAAGRGLQLLFYSVGIGQISSEVPQNLSASRPQDRQFILSSKKLLLSDSGFYLCAWSVLPRTGYLKELFFGEGSRLTVL.

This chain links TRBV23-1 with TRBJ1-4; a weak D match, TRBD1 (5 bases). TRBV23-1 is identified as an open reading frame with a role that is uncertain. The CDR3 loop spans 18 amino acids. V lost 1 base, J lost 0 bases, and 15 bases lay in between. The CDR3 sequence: CASSQYTGDCSTNEKLFF. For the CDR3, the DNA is TGCGCCAGCAGTCAATATACAGGAGATTGTTCAACTAATGAAAAACTGTTTTTT.

CDR3 loop: CSAREQMNTEAFF. The CDR3 nucleotides read TGCAGCGCCAGGGAACAAATGAACACTGAAGCTTTCTTT. V gene TRBV29-1 combines with J gene TRBJ1-1, with D tentatively TRBD1 (5 bases). CDR3 length: 13 residues. Germline V lookup: CDR1 SQVTM, CDR2 ANQGSEA. V lost 7 bases and J lost 0, with 12 bases in between.

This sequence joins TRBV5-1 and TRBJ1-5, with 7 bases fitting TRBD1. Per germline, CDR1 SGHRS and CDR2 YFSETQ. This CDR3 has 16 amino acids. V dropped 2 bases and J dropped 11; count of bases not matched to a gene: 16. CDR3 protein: CASSFTPGQTQGTQHF. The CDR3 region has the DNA TGCGCCAGCAGCTTTACTCCGGGACAGACCCAAGGGACCCAGCATTTT.

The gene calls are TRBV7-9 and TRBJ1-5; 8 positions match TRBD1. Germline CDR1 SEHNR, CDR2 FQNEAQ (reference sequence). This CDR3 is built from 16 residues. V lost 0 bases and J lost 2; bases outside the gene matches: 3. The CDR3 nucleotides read TGTGCCAGCAGCTTAGCTACAGGGGGTGGCAATCAGCCCCAGCATTTT. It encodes CASSLATGGGNQPQHF.

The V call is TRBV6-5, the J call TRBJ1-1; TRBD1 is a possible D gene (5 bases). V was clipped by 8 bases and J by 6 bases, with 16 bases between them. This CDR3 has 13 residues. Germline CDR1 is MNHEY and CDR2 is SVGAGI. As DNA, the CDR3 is TGTGCCAGCTCAAGCCCTGGAGGGGCTGAAGCTTTCTTT. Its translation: CASSSPGGAEAFF.

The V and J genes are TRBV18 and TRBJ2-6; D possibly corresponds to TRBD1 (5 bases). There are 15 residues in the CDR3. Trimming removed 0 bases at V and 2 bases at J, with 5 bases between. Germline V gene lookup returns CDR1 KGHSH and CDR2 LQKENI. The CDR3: CASSPPRAGANVLTF. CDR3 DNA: TGTGCCAGCTCACCACCCAGGGCTGGGGCCAACGTCCTGACTTTC.

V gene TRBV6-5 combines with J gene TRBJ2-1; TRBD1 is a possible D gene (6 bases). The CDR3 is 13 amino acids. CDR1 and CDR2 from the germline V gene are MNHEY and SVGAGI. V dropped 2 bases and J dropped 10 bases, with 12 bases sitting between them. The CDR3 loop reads CASSYLTGGEQFF. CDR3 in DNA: TGTGCCAGCAGTTACCTGACAGGCGGGGAGCAGTTCTTC.

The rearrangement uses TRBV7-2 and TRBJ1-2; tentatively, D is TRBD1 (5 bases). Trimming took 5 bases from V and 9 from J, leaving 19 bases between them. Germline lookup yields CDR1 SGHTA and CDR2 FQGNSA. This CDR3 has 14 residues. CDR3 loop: CASSPSVGGRRYTF. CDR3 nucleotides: TGTGCCAGCAGCCCCAGTGTGGGGGGTAGGCGCTACACCTTC.

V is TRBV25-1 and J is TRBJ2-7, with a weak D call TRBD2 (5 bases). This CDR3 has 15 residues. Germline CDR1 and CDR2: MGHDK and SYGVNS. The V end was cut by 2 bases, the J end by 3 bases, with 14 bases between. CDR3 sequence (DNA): TGTGCCAGCAGTGAAAGAGGGAATCAATACTACGAGCAGTACTTC. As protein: CASSERGNQYYEQYF.

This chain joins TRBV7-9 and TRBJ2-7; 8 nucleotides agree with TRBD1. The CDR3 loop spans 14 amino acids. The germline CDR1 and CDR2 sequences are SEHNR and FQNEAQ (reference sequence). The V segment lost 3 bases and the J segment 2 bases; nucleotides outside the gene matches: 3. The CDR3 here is CASSLTGDAYEQYF. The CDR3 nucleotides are TGTGCCAGCAGCTTGACAGGGGATGCCTACGAGCAGTACTTC. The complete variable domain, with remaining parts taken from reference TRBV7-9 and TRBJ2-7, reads DTGVSQNPRHKITKRGQNVTFRCDPISEHNRLYWYRQTLGQGPEFLTYFQNEAQLEKSRLLSDRFSAERPKGSFSTLEIQRTEQGDSAMYLCASSLTGDAYEQYFGPGTRLTVT.

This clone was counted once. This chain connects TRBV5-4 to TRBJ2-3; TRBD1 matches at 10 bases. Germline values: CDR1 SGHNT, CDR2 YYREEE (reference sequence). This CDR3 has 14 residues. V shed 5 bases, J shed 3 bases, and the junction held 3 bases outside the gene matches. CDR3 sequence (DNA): TGTGCCAGCAGAAAGGGACAGGGGACAGATACGCAGTATTTT. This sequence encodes CASRKGQGTDTQYF.

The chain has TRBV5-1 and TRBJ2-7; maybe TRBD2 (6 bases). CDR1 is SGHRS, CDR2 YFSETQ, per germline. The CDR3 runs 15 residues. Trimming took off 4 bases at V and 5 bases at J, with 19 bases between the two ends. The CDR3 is CASSANAPGLHEQYF. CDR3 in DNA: TGCGCCAGCAGCGCGAATGCTCCGGGACTCCACGAGCAGTACTTC.

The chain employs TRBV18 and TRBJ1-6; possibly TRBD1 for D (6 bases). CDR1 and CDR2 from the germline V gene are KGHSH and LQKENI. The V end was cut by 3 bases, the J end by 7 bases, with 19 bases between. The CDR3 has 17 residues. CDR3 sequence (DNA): TGTGCCAGCTCACCCATACAGGGAGTCGCGAGGAATTCACCCCTCCACTTT. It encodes CASSPIQGVARNSPLHF.

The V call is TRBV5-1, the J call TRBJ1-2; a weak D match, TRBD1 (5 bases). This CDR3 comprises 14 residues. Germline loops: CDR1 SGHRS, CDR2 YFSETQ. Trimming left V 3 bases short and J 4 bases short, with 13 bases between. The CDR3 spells CASSSTDSRYGYTF. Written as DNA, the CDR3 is TGCGCCAGCAGCTCGACAGATTCTCGCTATGGCTACACCTTC.

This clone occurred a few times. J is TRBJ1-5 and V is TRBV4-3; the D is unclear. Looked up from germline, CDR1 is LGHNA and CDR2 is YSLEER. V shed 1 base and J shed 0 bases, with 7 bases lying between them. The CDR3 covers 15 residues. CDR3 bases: TGCGCCAGCAGCCAAGGCGTCTATAGCAATCAGCCCCAGCATTTT. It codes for CASSQGVYSNQPQHF.